The 18 T cell receptor beta chains listed next were all sequenced from one sample in a study of PD-L1 blockade in urothelial cancer. Time point of the sample: peripheral blood 6 weeks after treatment start. TCRdb keeps only in-frame clones here, not all; method: immunoSEQ multiplex PCR. Among some 120,000 clones, 80% to 90% were seen once, and the ten largest hold more than 1.5%. Specimen: PBMCs, collected around atezolizumab (anti-PD-L1) treatment. These receptors all come from a man aged 55 to 70 with urothelial cancer.

The chain is built from TRBV7-3 and TRBJ2-5; the D gene is possibly TRBD2 (6 bases). In germline, CDR1 is SGHTA, CDR2 FQGTGA. This CDR3 is 18 amino acids long. Trimming left V 6 bases short and J 5 bases short, with 28 bases between. In nucleotides, the CDR3 is TGTGCCAGCAGGCCTGGACGCCTCATCTCTCGGGAGATGGAGACCCAGTACTTC. It specifies CASRPGRLISREMETQYF.

This chain joins TRBV9 and TRBJ2-2; D is undetermined. Trimming pared 0 bases from V and 5 bases from J, leaving 11 bases between. CDR1 is SGDLS, CDR2 YYNGEE, per germline. This CDR3 comprises 15 residues. The CDR3 is CASSVVVSQTGELFF. The CDR3 nucleotides read TGTGCCAGCAGCGTAGTCGTCTCCCAGACCGGGGAGCTGTTTTTT.

The CDR3 protein is CASSYSTGSGNTIYF. DNA for the CDR3: TGTGCCAGCAGTTACTCGACAGGCTCTGGAAACACCATATATTTT. The gene calls are TRBV6-5 and TRBJ1-3; a weak D match, TRBD1 (6 bases). The germline V gene has CDR1 MNHEY and CDR2 SVGAGI. V lost 0 bases and J lost 0, with 6 bases in between. The CDR3 spans 15 residues.

V usage is TRBV27 and J usage is TRBJ2-7; 10 bases line up with TRBD2. Germline V gives CDR1 MNHEY, CDR2 SMNVEV (reference sequence). J lost 3 bases, V lost 5 bases, and 10 bases had no gene match. The CDR3 sequence is 16 residues long. The CDR3 nucleotides are TGTGCCAGCAGTCCCGCAGGTAGCGGGAGGATCTACGAGCAGTACTTC. Amino acid sequence: CASSPAGSGRIYEQYF.

The sample holds a few counts of this clone. The V call is TRBV14, the J call TRBJ2-7; TRBD1 matches 7 bases. V trimming: 3 bases; J trimming: 6 bases; junction bases outside the gene matches: 8. Germline V lookup: CDR1 SGHDN, CDR2 FVKESK. There are 14 residues in the CDR3. The CDR3 protein is CASSHLGQAGEQYF. CDR3 in DNA: TGTGCCAGCAGCCACCTAGGACAGGCCGGCGAGCAGTACTTC. The full variable domain, in which reference TRBV14 and TRBJ2-7 provide the parts outside the CDR3, is EAGVTQFPSHSVIEKGQTVTLRCDPISGHDNLYWYRRVMGKEIKFLLHFVKESKQDESGMPNNRFLAERTGGTYSTLKVQPAELEDSGVYFCASSHLGQAGEQYFGPGTRLTVT.

This chain uses TRBV19 with TRBJ2-5; possible D gene TRBD1, 6 bases. Germline CDR1 and CDR2: LNHDA and SQIVND (reference sequence). This CDR3 spans 14 amino acids. V lost 2 bases and J 2 bases, leaving 9 bases between the germline ends. The CDR3 coding sequence is TGTGCCAGTAGTATACAGGGGAGTCAAGAGACCCAGTACTTC. Translating gives CASSIQGSQETQYF.

This chain joins TRBV10-3 and TRBJ1-1; 9 nucleotides align to TRBD1. The germline gives CDR1 ENHRY, CDR2 SYGVKD. V lost 10 bases to trimming and J lost 4 bases; unmatched junction nucleotides: 4. This CDR3 has 12 residues. The CDR3 region is CASGTGSTEAFF. In DNA, the CDR3 is TGTGCCAGCGGGACAGGGTCCACTGAAGCTTTCTTT.

The J gene is TRBJ2-2, the V gene TRBV2, with D hard to call. CDR1 SNHLY and CDR2 FYNNEI come from the germline V gene. The V end lost 3 bases, the J end lost 3 bases, and 8 bases lay between the germline ends. CDR3 length equals 14 residues. The CDR3 DNA follows: TGTGCCAGCAGTGAGGCAGGATACACCGGGGAGCTGTTTTTT. Protein: CASSEAGYTGELFF. The full variable domain, with the rest looked up from reference TRBV2 and TRBJ2-2, is EPEVTQTPSHQVTQMGQEVILRCVPISNHLYFYWYRQILGQKVEFLVSFYNNEISEKSEIFDDQFSVERPDGSNFTLKIRSTKLEDSAMYFCASSEAGYTGELFFGEGSRLTVL.

The chain has TRBV7-2 and TRBJ2-7, with 15 bases aligning to TRBD2. CDR1 SGHTA and CDR2 FQGNSA come from the germline V gene. The length of the CDR3 is 19 residues. V shed 5 bases, J shed 1 base, and the junction held 12 bases outside the gene matches. The CDR3: CASSVRSGTSGGRSYEQYF. CDR3 DNA sequence: TGTGCCAGCAGCGTAAGATCCGGGACTAGCGGGGGGCGTTCCTACGAGCAGTACTTC.

DNA of the CDR3: TGTGCCAGCAGTGATCGACAACTCAATGAGCAGTTCTTC. As protein: CASSDRQLNEQFF. This chain uses TRBV6-1 with TRBJ2-1; D ambiguous. V was cut by 3 bases and J by 6 bases, with 9 bases left in between. The CDR3 runs to 13 residues. Germline CDR1 is MNHNS and CDR2 is SASEGT.

The chain employs TRBV6-1 and TRBJ2-7; TRBD2 is a possible D gene (6 bases). V was cut by 6 bases and J by 6 bases, with 21 bases left in between. The CDR3 is 15 amino acids. Germline values: CDR1 MNHNS, CDR2 SASEGT. CDR3 DNA sequence: TGTGCCAGCAGCCTACAGCGTGGGAGGTACTCCGAGCAGTACTTC. Its translation: CASSLQRGRYSEQYF.

The chain couples TRBV7-8 to TRBJ1-3, with D uncertain. CDR1 is SGHVS, CDR2 FQNEAQ, per germline. The CDR3 has 14 residues. Deletions cut 5 bases from V and 0 bases from J, with 8 bases between. The CDR3 loop is CASSPGFSGNTIYF. CDR3 in DNA: TGTGCCAGCAGCCCAGGATTCTCTGGAAACACCATATATTTT.

Only one count was recorded for this clone. CDR3 coding DNA: TGTGCCAGCTCCATCCGTCCTAAGTACGAGCAGTACTTC. This codes for CASSIRPKYEQYF. This chain links TRBV18 with TRBJ2-7, with D hard to call. The length of the CDR3 is 13 residues. Deletions cut 6 bases from V and 4 bases from J, with 13 bases between. Germline values: CDR1 KGHSH, CDR2 LQKENI.

J is TRBJ1-1 and V is TRBV30; D is uncertain. V was clipped by 4 bases and J by 1 base, with 4 bases between them. Germline V CDR1 and CDR2: GTSNPN, SVGIG (reference sequence). This CDR3 has 11 amino acids. The CDR3 here is CAWKRNTEAFF. CDR3 nucleotides: TGTGCCTGGAAGCGGAACACTGAAGCTTTCTTT.

The V gene is TRBV5-1, the J gene TRBJ1-2, with D hard to call. Trimming took 5 bases from V and 0 from J, leaving 11 bases between them. Looked up from germline, CDR1 is SGHRS and CDR2 is YFSETQ. CDR3 length equals 14 residues. CDR3 sequence reads: CASSYNKANYGYTF. The CDR3 DNA follows: TGCGCCAGCAGTTACAACAAAGCTAACTATGGCTACACCTTC.

The CDR3 region is CASSPTAGETQYF. In DNA, the CDR3 is TGTGCCAGCAGTCCCACCGCGGGAGAGACCCAGTACTTC. This chain links TRBV6-5 with TRBJ2-5; D is possibly TRBD2 (5 bases). Trimming stripped 5 bases from V and 4 bases from J, with 11 bases between. Germline-derived CDR1 and CDR2 are MNHEY and SVGAGI. This CDR3 comprises 13 residues.

The chain combines TRBV10-2 with TRBJ2-4; weak D call: TRBD2 (6 bases). The ends were cut back, 0 bases at V and 0 bases at J, with 15 bases in the middle. CDR1 is WSHSY and CDR2 is SAAADI in the germline V gene. The CDR3 contains 18 residues. CDR3 sequence (DNA): TGCGCCAGCAGTGAGTCGACGGGCGGGGCCCTAGCCAAAAACATTCAGTACTTC. This translates into CASSESTGGALAKNIQYF.

This chain links TRBV19 with TRBJ2-5; D might be TRBD2 (6 bases). The germline V and J ends were trimmed by 5 bases and 1 base, with 8 bases remaining between them. Germline V gene sequence: CDR1 LNHDA, CDR2 SQIVND (reference sequence). This CDR3 has 13 amino acids. In nucleotides, the CDR3 is TGTGCCAGTAGTGGAGGGATCCAAGAGACCCAGTACTTC. Translated, it gives CASSGGIQETQYF.